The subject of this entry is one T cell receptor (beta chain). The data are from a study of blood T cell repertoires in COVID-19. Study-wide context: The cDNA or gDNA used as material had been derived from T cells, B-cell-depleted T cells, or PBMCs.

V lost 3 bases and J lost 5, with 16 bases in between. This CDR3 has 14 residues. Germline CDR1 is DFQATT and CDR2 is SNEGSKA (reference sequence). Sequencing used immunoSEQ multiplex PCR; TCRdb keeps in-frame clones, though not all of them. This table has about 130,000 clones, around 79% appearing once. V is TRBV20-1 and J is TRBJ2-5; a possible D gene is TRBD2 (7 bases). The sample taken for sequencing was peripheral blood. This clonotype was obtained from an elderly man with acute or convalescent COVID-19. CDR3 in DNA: TGCAGTGCTAGTAGGTGGGGGGGCAGGGAGACCCAGTACTTC. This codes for CSASRWGGRETQYF.